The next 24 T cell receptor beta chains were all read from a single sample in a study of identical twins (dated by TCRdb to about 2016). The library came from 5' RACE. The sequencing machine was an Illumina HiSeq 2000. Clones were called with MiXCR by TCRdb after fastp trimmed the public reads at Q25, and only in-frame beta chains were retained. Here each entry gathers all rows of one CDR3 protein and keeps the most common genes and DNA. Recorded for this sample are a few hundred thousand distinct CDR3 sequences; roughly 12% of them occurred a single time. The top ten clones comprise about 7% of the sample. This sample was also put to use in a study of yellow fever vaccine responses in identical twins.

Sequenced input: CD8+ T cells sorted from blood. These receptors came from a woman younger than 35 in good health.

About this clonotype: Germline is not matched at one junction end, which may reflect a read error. The CDR3 region has the DNA TGTGCCAGCAGTTACCTGGCGGTCTCCTACAATGAGCAGCTCTTC. Protein product: CASSYLAVSYNEQLF. The rearrangement links TRBV6-5 to TRBJ2-1, with D unclear. The CDR3 has 15 residues. Germline loops: CDR1 MNHEY, CDR2 SVGAGI.

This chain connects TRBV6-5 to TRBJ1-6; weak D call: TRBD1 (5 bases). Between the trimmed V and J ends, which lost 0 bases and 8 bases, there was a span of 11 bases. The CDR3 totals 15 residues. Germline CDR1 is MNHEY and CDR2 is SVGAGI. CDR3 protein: CASSYSQGFHSPLHF. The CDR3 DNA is TGTGCCAGCAGTTACTCGCAGGGATTTCATTCACCCCTCCACTTT.

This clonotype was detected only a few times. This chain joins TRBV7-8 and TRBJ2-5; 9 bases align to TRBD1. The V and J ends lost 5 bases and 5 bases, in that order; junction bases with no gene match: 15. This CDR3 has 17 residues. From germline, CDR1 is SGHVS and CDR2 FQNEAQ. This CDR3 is CASSVETDRGGTETQYF. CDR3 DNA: TGTGCCAGCAGCGTAGAGACGGACAGGGGCGGAACGGAGACCCAGTACTTC.

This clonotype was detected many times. CDR3 protein: CASSDDGETQYF. CDR3 sequence (DNA): TGTGCCAGCAGCGACGACGGTGAGACCCAGTACTTC. V is TRBV28 and J is TRBJ2-5; no reliable D call. The germline V gene has CDR1 MDHEN and CDR2 SYDVKM. The CDR3 has 12 amino acids. The ends were cut back, 6 bases at V and 5 bases at J, with 10 bases in the middle.

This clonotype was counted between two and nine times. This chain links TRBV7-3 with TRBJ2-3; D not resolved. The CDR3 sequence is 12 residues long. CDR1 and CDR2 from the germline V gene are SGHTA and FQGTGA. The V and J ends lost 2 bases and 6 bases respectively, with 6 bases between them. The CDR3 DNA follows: TGTGCCAGCAGCTTAGATGGCGATACGCAGTATTTT. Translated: CASSLDGDTQYF.

The CDR3 region has the DNA TGCGCCAGCAGTGACAAGGGCCCCTATAATTCACCCCTCCACTTT. Encoded protein: CASSDKGPYNSPLHF. The V call is TRBV10-2, the J call TRBJ1-6; no firm D call. This CDR3 is 15 amino acids long. Germline CDR1 reads WSHSY; CDR2 reads SAAADI. V was trimmed by 3 bases and J by 2 bases, leaving 8 bases between them.

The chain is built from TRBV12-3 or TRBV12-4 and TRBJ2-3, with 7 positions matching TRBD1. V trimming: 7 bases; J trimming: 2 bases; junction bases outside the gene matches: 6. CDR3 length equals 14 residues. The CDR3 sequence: CASTQTGPTDTQYF. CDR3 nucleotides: TGTGCCAGCACCCAGACAGGGCCCACAGATACGCAGTATTTT.

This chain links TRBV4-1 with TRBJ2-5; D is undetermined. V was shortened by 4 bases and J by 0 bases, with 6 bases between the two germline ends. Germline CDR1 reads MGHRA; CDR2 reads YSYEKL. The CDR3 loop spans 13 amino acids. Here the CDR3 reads CASSRANQETQYF. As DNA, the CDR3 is TGCGCCAGCAGCCGAGCAAACCAAGAGACCCAGTACTTC.

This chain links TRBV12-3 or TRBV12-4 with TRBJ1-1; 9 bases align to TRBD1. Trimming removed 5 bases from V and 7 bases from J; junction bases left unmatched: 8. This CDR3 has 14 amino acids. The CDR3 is CASSPQTGGHEAFF. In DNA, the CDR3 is TGTGCCAGCAGTCCACAGACAGGGGGACATGAAGCTTTCTTT.

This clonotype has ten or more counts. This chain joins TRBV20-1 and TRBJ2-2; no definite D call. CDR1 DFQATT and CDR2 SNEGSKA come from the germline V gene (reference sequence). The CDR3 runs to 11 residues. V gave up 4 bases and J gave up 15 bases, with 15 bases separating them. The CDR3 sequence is CSANKLTRVFF. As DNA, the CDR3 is TGCAGTGCTAATAAGCTTACGAGAGTGTTTTTT.

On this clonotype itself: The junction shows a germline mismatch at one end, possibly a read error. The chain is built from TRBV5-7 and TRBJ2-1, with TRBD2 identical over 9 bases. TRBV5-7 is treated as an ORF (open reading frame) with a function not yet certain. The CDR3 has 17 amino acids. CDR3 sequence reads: CAISPVRGGLLNNEQFF. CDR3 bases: TGTGCCATCAGCCCCGTGCGGGGGGGCCTTTTGAACAATGAGCAGTTCTTC.

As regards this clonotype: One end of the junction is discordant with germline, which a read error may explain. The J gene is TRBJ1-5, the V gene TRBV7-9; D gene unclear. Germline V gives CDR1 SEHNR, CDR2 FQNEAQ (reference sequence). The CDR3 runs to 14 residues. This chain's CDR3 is CASSLDLSDQPQHF. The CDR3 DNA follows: TGTGCCAGCAGCTTAGACCTTAGCGATCAGCCCCAGCATTTT.

CDR3 in amino acids: CASSEGRGEQYF. The CDR3 DNA is TGTGCCAGCAGTGAGGGGAGAGGCGAGCAGTACTTC. The chain links TRBV2 to TRBJ2-7, with D tentatively TRBD2 (5 bases). Trimming took off 3 bases at V and 6 bases at J, with 9 bases between the two ends. The CDR3 is 12 residues long. Germline V gives CDR1 SNHLY, CDR2 FYNNEI. Looking up the rest from reference TRBV2 and TRBJ2-7 gives the full variable domain: EPEVTQTPSHQVTQMGQEVILRCVPISNHLYFYWYRQILGQKVEFLVSFYNNEISEKSEIFDDQFSVERPDGSNFTLKIRSTKLEDSAMYFCASSEGRGEQYFGPGTRLTVT.

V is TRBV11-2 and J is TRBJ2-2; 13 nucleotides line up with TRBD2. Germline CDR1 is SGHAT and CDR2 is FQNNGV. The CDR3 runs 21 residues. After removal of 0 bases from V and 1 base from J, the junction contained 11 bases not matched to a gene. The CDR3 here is CASSLELAGGLFVGNTGELFF. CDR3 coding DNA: TGTGCCAGCAGCTTAGAACTAGCGGGGGGGCTTTTCGTTGGGAACACCGGGGAGCTGTTTTTT.

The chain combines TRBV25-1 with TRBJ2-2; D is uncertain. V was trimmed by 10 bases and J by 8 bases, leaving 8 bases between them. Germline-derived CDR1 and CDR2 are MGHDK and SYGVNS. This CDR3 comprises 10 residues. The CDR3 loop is CATKEGELFF. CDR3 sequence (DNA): TGTGCCACCAAGGAAGGGGAGCTGTTTTTT.

DNA of the CDR3: TGTGCCAGCAGCTCCCCCCGTCCGACCTCCTACGAGCAGTACTTC. This gives the protein CASSSPRPTSYEQYF. The chain is built from TRBV2 and TRBJ2-7; D unresolved. The CDR3 is 15 residues long. In germline, CDR1 is SNHLY, CDR2 FYNNEI. The V end lost 6 bases, the J end lost 0 bases, and 15 bases lay between the germline ends.

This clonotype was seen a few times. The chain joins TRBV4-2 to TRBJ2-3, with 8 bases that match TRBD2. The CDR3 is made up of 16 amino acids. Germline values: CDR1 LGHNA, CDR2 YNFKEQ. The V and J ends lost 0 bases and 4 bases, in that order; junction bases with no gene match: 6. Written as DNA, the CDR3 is TGTGCCAGCAGCCAAGAAGCGGGAGTCTTGGCAGATACGCAGTATTTT. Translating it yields CASSQEAGVLADTQYF.

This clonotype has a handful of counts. Written as DNA, the CDR3 is TGTGCCAGCAGCCCCTTTTGGGGCGGGAGGGCCGACGAGCAGTACTTC. Translating gives CASSPFWGGRADEQYF. The chain is built from TRBV6-1 and TRBJ2-7, with 9 bases aligning to TRBD2. V dropped 6 bases and J dropped 5; count of bases not matched to a gene: 14. Germline assignment: CDR1 MNHNS and CDR2 SASEGT. The CDR3 is made up of 16 amino acids.

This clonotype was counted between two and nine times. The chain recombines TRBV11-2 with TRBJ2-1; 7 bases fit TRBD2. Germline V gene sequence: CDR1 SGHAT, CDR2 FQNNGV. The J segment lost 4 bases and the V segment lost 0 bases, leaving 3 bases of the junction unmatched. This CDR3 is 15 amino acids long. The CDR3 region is CASSLEGTTYNEQFF. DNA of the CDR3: TGTGCCAGCAGCTTAGAAGGGACTACTTACAATGAGCAGTTCTTC.

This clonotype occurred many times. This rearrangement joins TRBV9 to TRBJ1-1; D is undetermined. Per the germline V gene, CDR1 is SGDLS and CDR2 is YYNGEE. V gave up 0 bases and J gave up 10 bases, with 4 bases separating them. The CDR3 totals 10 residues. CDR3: CASSVERAFF. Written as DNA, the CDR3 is TGTGCCAGCAGCGTAGAGCGAGCTTTCTTT.

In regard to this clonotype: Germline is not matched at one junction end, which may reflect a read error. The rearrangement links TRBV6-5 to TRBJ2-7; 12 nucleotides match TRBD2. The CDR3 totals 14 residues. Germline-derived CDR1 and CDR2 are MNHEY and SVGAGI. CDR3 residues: CASSYEASGRAMDF. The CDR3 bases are TGTGCCAGCAGTTACGAAGCTAGCGGGAGGGCCATGGACTTC.

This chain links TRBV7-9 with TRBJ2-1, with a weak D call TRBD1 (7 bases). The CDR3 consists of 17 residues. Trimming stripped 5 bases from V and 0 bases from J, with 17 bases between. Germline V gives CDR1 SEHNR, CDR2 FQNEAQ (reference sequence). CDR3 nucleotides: TGTGCCAGCAGCCTCGACAGGGTGGGGGGCTCCTACAATGAGCAGTTCTTC. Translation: CASSLDRVGGSYNEQFF.

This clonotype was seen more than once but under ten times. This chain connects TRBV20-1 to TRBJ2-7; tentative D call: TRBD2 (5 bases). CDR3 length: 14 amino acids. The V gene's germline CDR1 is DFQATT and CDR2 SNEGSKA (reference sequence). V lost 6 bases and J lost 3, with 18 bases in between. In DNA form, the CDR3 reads TGCAGTGCAACCGGAGGCAGATCAAACTACGAGCAGTACTTC. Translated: CSATGGRSNYEQYF.

This CDR3 is CSVEDWSDTSSGANVLTF. In DNA form, the CDR3 reads TGCAGCGTTGAAGACTGGTCTGATACAAGCTCTGGGGCCAACGTCCTGACTTTC. The V call is TRBV29-1, the J call TRBJ2-6; D is uncertain. The length of the CDR3 is 18 residues. From germline, CDR1 is SQVTM and CDR2 ANQGSEA. Trimming removed 0 bases from V and 0 bases from J, with 15 bases in between.